Listed below are T cell receptor beta chains from one sample, sequenced in a study of blood T cell repertoires in COVID-19. This table comes from immunoSEQ multiplex PCR, and its TCRdb copy is limited to in-frame clones, with some not included. The sample consists of 200,000 to 250,000 clones, roughly 83% of them appearing once. Source material: peripheral blood. All receptors come from a woman aged 65 to 85 with active or convalescent COVID-19. CDR3s leave out the opening cysteine and the closing phenylalanine or tryptophan.

TRBJ1-1,TRBV12-3/TRBV12-4,ASSLSGYTEAF
TRBJ2-1,TRBV24-1,ATSDKGLAPNEQF
TRBJ2-1,TRBV7-2,ASSLPPGTPIYYNEQF
TRBJ1-1,TRBV5-4,ASSLGGVNTEAF
TRBJ1-1,TRBV20-1,SARATIEAF
TRBJ2-3,TRBV30,AWSFPGYSASTDTQY
TRBJ1-4,TRBV5-4,ASSLGQGINEKLF
TRBJ2-1,TRBV5-1,ASSLVPLSYNEQF
TRBJ1-2,TRBV5-1,ASSLRGEWGGYT
TRBJ2-7,TRBV2,ASRPDISYEQY
TRBJ2-4,TRBV7-2,ASSLDPGSRRY
TRBJ2-1,TRBV7-9,ASSLGLAPSNEQF
TRBJ1-2,TRBV6-1,ASSDRSSNYGYT
TRBJ2-2,TRBV2,ASSGTGVTGELF
TRBJ1-5,TRBV5-5,ASSAPGGVNQPQH
TRBJ2-3,TRBV9,ASSPRHGMSTDTQY
TRBJ2-2,TRBV5-1,ASSLSDTHTGELF
TRBJ2-1,TRBV15,ATSRDPEAVPSYNEQF
TRBJ2-2,TRBV19,ASSIGLENTGELF
TRBJ2-5,TRBV6-5,ASSYGETQY
TRBJ1-4,TRBV18,ASSPQGGYEKLF
TRBJ1-2,TRBV11-2,ASSFTSTGRYGYT
TRBJ2-2,TRBV5-1,ASSFRSGGAPTGELF
TRBJ2-2,TRBV9,ASSVEVAGFSGELF
TRBJ2-7,TRBV6-5,ASSYSWTGTYEQY
TRBJ2-1,TRBV7-5,VRSYRTGGNYNEQF
TRBJ1-1,TRBV2,ASGGEVEAF
TRBJ1-2,TRBV10-3,AIGPGGYGYT
TRBJ2-3,TRBV19,ASSMGSTGTQY
TRBJ1-1,TRBV11-2,ASSFQQWTEAF
TRBJ2-7,TRBV12-3/TRBV12-4,ASTLGVQYEQY
TRBJ1-6,TRBV14,ASSQDTGRVGSPLH
TRBJ2-7,TRBV3-1/TRBV3-2,ASSQAGGGSYEQY
TRBJ1-4,TRBV5-1,ASSQQGVGEKLF
TRBJ2-1,TRBV3-1/TRBV3-2,ASSQGVSSGINEQF
TRBJ1-1,TRBV2,ASSEQVFGTEAF
TRBJ2-1,TRBV5-8,ASSLEQTGVWDEQF